A selection of T cell receptor beta chains follows, all from one sample in a study of blood T cell repertoires in COVID-19. Profiled with immunoSEQ multiplex PCR; TCRdb holds only in-frame clones, not every one. The table has 79,000 or so clones, 75% to 90% seen once. The sample was peripheral blood. The receptors shown here come from a human donor in a cohort sampled during active COVID-19. CDR3s include the opening cysteine and the closing phenylalanine or tryptophan. D genes are given only for firm matches. A row's size may be missing; if present it is once, few, many or a size class.

D: .; J: TRBJ2-7; V: TRBV28; size: .; CDR3: CASRMGGPSYEQYF; DNA: TGTGCCAGCAGAATGGGGGGTCCATCCTACGAGCAGTACTTC
D: TRBD2; J: TRBJ2-7; V: TRBV27; size: .; CDR3: CASSAGGAFYEQYF; DNA: TGTGCCAGCAGCGCCGGGGGGGCTTTCTACGAGCAGTACTTC
D: .; J: TRBJ2-1; V: TRBV12-5; size: .; CDR3: CASGTGRVQGGRDEQFF; DNA: TGTGCTAGTGGTACAGGAAGGGTTCAGGGAGGTAGGGATGAGCAGTTCTTC
D: .; J: TRBJ2-2; V: TRBV29-1; size: .; CDR3: CSVEDLTLTGELFF; DNA: TGCAGCGTTGAAGATTTAACCCTAACCGGGGAGCTGTTTTTT
D: .; J: TRBJ2-6; V: TRBV14; size: .; CDR3: CASSQLGASGANVLTF; DNA: TGTGCCAGCAGCCAATTGGGGGCGTCTGGGGCCAACGTCCTGACTTTC
D: TRBD1; J: TRBJ1-2; V: TRBV28; size: once; CDR3: CASSTEGQPANYGYTF; DNA: TGTGCCAGCAGCACCGAGGGACAGCCTGCTAACTATGGCTACACCTTC
D: TRBD2; J: TRBJ2-2; V: TRBV27; size: .; CDR3: CASKAGGPNTGELFF; DNA: TGTGCCAGCAAAGCGGGAGGGCCGAACACCGGGGAGCTGTTTTTT
D: .; J: TRBJ2-3; V: TRBV27; size: .; CDR3: CASSFIRGADTQYF; DNA: TGTGCCAGCAGTTTTATCAGGGGGGCAGATACGCAGTATTTT
D: TRBD1; J: TRBJ1-6; V: TRBV6-6; size: .; CDR3: CASSPGQRNSPLHF; DNA: TGTGCCAGCAGCCCGGGACAGAGGAATTCACCCCTCCACTTT
D: .; J: TRBJ1-4; V: TRBV12-1; size: .; CDR3: CASTRGGDGVTNEKLFF; DNA: TGTGCCAGCACCCGCGGAGGAGACGGAGTAACTAATGAAAAACTGTTTTTT
D: .; J: TRBJ2-1; V: TRBV18; size: .; CDR3: CASSPKRESHEQFF; DNA: TGTGCCAGCTCACCAAAGAGGGAAAGCCATGAGCAGTTCTTC
D: TRBD1; J: TRBJ2-3; V: TRBV28; size: .; CDR3: CASRVGQGVSDTQYF; DNA: TGTGCCAGCAGGGTGGGACAGGGGGTGTCAGATACGCAGTATTTT
D: TRBD1; J: TRBJ1-1; V: TRBV6-5; size: .; CDR3: CATEPGGSAEAFF; DNA: TGTGCCACGGAACCAGGGGGCTCGGCTGAAGCTTTCTTT
D: .; J: TRBJ1-2; V: TRBV5-1; size: .; CDR3: CASSSVGRGSGGYTF; DNA: TGCGCCAGCAGCTCTGTAGGCAGGGGCTCGGGAGGCTACACCTTC
D: TRBD2; J: TRBJ2-2; V: TRBV24-1; size: .; CDR3: CATSSQSGSRTGELFF; DNA: TGTGCCACCTCCTCCCAAAGCGGGAGCCGGACCGGGGAGCTGTTTTTT
D: .; J: TRBJ1-4; V: TRBV29-1; size: .; CDR3: CSPLGLIPRGKLFF; DNA: TGCAGCCCCCTCGGACTCATCCCCCGAGGAAAACTGTTTTTT
D: TRBD2; J: TRBJ2-2; V: TRBV2; size: .; CDR3: CASSLAGQTGELFF; DNA: TGTGCCAGCAGTCTAGCGGGGCAAACCGGGGAGCTGTTTTTT
D: .; J: TRBJ2-7; V: TRBV11-2; size: medium-sized; CDR3: CASSLAQGNEQYF; DNA: TGTGCCAGCAGCTTAGCTCAGGGTAACGAGCAGTACTTC
D: TRBD2; J: TRBJ2-1; V: TRBV6-4; size: .; CDR3: CASSVVSRTSGGASEQFF; DNA: TGTGCCAGCAGTGTAGTTAGCAGGACTAGCGGGGGGGCGTCTGAGCAGTTCTTC
D: TRBD2; J: TRBJ2-5; V: TRBV6-2/TRBV6-3; size: .; CDR3: CASSQQLAGGETQYF; DNA: TGTGCCAGCAGCCAACAACTAGCGGGAGGTGAGACCCAGTACTTC
D: TRBD1; J: TRBJ2-7; V: TRBV12-3/TRBV12-4; size: .; CDR3: CASSQGARYEQYF; DNA: TGTGCCAGCAGCCAGGGGGCGCGATACGAGCAGTACTTC
D: .; J: TRBJ2-2; V: TRBV4-1; size: .; CDR3: CASKLPSTGELFF; DNA: TGCGCCAGCAAACTTCCGAGCACCGGGGAGCTGTTTTTT
D: .; J: TRBJ2-7; V: TRBV11-3; size: .; CDR3: CASSLLGSSYEQYF; DNA: TGTGCCAGCAGCTTGTTGGGGAGCTCCTACGAGCAGTACTTC
D: .; J: TRBJ2-2; V: TRBV3-1/TRBV3-2; size: .; CDR3: CASSQDGEGRQGTGELFF; DNA: TGTGCCAGCAGCCAAGACGGCGAAGGGAGGCAGGGAACCGGGGAGCTGTTTTTT
D: TRBD2; J: TRBJ2-1; V: TRBV2; size: .; CDR3: CASSGEDGLVGPYNEQFF; DNA: TGTGCCAGCAGTGGCGAGGATGGACTAGTAGGGCCTTACAATGAGCAGTTCTTC
D: TRBD1; J: TRBJ1-3; V: TRBV19; size: .; CDR3: CATRLDRSSGNTIYF; DNA: TGTGCCACCAGACTGGACAGGAGCTCTGGAAACACCATATATTTT
D: TRBD1; J: TRBJ1-1; V: TRBV2; size: .; CDR3: CASSGQGNTEAFF; DNA: TGTGCCAGCAGCGGACAGGGGAACACTGAAGCTTTCTTT
D: .; J: TRBJ2-7; V: TRBV21-1; size: few; CDR3: CASTLAGGPYEQYF; DNA: TGTGCCAGCACCCTCGCAGGGGGGCCCTACGAGCAGTACTTC
D: .; J: TRBJ2-7; V: TRBV5-1; size: .; CDR3: CASSLERGSYEQYF; DNA: TGCGCCAGCAGCTTGGAGAGAGGCTCCTACGAGCAGTACTTC
D: TRBD1; J: TRBJ2-7; V: TRBV14; size: once; CDR3: CASSSQTQGVREQYF; DNA: TGTGCCAGCAGCTCCCAGACCCAGGGGGTGAGGGAGCAGTACTTC
D: .; J: TRBJ2-3; V: TRBV4-1; size: .; CDR3: CASSRSGAGADTQYF; DNA: TGCGCCAGCAGCCGCAGCGGGGCAGGGGCAGATACGCAGTATTTT
D: TRBD1; J: TRBJ2-5; V: TRBV9; size: .; CDR3: CASSVLQGASETQYF; DNA: TGTGCCAGCAGCGTCCTACAGGGGGCATCCGAGACCCAGTACTTC
D: .; J: TRBJ1-5; V: TRBV11-3; size: .; CDR3: CASSFYRHQYSNQPQHF; DNA: TGTGCCAGCAGCTTTTACCGACACCAGTATAGCAATCAGCCCCAGCATTTT
D: .; J: TRBJ2-7; V: TRBV5-1; size: .; CDR3: CASSPRLASTYEQYF; DNA: TGCGCCAGCAGCCCTAGGCTAGCTTCGACCTACGAGCAGTACTTC
D: TRBD1; J: TRBJ1-5; V: TRBV5-4; size: .; CDR3: CASSIGTGGSNQPQHF; DNA: TGTGCCAGCAGCATAGGGACAGGGGGGAGCAATCAGCCCCAGCATTTT
D: .; J: TRBJ2-7; V: TRBV7-8; size: once; CDR3: CASSTYDRSSSYEQYF; DNA: TGTGCCAGCAGCACCTACGACAGGAGTAGCTCCTACGAGCAGTACTTC
D: .; J: TRBJ2-7; V: TRBV6-5; size: .; CDR3: CASSYSAARDEQYF; DNA: TGTGCCAGCAGTTACTCGGCGGCCCGGGACGAGCAGTACTTC
D: TRBD2; J: TRBJ2-7; V: TRBV12-5; size: .; CDR3: CASGLVLGAGAYEQYF; DNA: TGTGCTAGTGGTTTGGTCCTCGGAGCGGGAGCTTACGAGCAGTACTTC
D: .; J: TRBJ1-6; V: TRBV6-6; size: .; CDR3: CASSYSEANSPLHF; DNA: TGTGCCAGCAGTTACTCGGAGGCCAATTCACCCCTCCACTTT
D: TRBD1; J: TRBJ1-4; V: TRBV6-5; size: .; CDR3: CASSYSTGTGDEKLFF; DNA: TGTGCCAGCAGTTACTCGACCGGGACAGGGGATGAAAAACTGTTTTTT
D: TRBD2; J: TRBJ2-7; V: TRBV6-5; size: .; CDR3: CASSYDGASGDLEQYF; DNA: TGTGCCAGCAGTTACGATGGAGCTAGCGGGGATTTGGAGCAGTACTTC
D: TRBD1; J: TRBJ1-6; V: TRBV7-2; size: few; CDR3: CASSLAHQGVSPLHF; DNA: TGTGCCAGCAGCTTAGCGCATCAGGGGGTATCACCCCTCCACTTT
D: TRBD1; J: TRBJ1-5; V: TRBV7-2; size: once; CDR3: CASNSRQGNQPQHF; DNA: TGTGCCAGCAACTCGAGACAGGGTAATCAGCCCCAGCATTTT
D: TRBD1; J: TRBJ1-4; V: TRBV5-5; size: .; CDR3: CASSFGQGGNEKLFF; DNA: TGTGCCAGCAGCTTCGGACAGGGGGGTAATGAAAAACTGTTTTTT
D: .; J: TRBJ2-4; V: TRBV21-1; size: .; CDR3: CASSTTGDKNIQYF; DNA: TGTGCCAGCAGCACAACAGGGGACAAAAACATTCAGTACTTC
D: .; J: TRBJ2-3; V: TRBV19; size: once; CDR3: CASPKGGGPPDTQYF; DNA: TGTGCCAGCCCCAAAGGGGGGGGCCCCCCAGATACGCAGTATTTT
D: .; J: TRBJ2-7; V: TRBV11-3; size: few; CDR3: CASSLYSNYEQYF; DNA: TGTGCCAGCAGCTTATACAGCAACTACGAGCAGTACTTC
D: TRBD1; J: TRBJ1-2; V: TRBV2; size: .; CDR3: CASRQNSDRSYGYTF; DNA: TGTGCCAGCAGGCAAAACTCGGACAGGTCTTATGGCTACACCTTC
D: TRBD1; J: TRBJ1-3; V: TRBV5-1; size: .; CDR3: CASSPGQVGNTIYF; DNA: TGCGCCAGCAGCCCTGGACAGGTTGGAAACACCATATATTTT
D: TRBD1; J: TRBJ2-3; V: TRBV27; size: .; CDR3: CASRPPQGASSYPGGGTDTQYF; DNA: TGTGCCAGCCGCCCTCCTCAGGGGGCTAGCTCCTACCCTGGCGGGGGCACAGATACGCAGTATTTT
D: TRBD1; J: TRBJ2-1; V: TRBV18; size: few; CDR3: CASSPRTGGSWNEQFF; DNA: TGTGCCAGCTCCCCCCGGACAGGGGGATCCTGGAATGAGCAGTTCTTC